The sequence of this T cell receptor (beta chain) was determined in a study of CD8 T cells in ankylosing spondylitis. As for this clonotype: The antigen remains undetermined.

Study-level results: Past research had described some motif variants in reactive arthritis synovial fluid and blood. A motif in TCR beta, a set of eight highly homologous variants, appeared characteristic of ankylosing spondylitis blood. Disease-linked clones reportedly showed significant enrichment in matched ankylosing spondylitis synovial fluid.

TCRdb recomputed calls from the 5' RACE reads with MiXCR, one row per CDR3 protein. The sample lists roughly 700,000 distinct CDR3 sequences, around 20% occurring once. Between the trimmed V and J ends, which lost 1 base and 8 bases, there was a span of 12 bases. This CDR3 region has 15 residues. From germline, CDR1 is SGHTA and CDR2 FQGNSA. Sequenced sample: blood, either unsorted or a sorted T cell fraction (not recorded which). The chain links TRBV7-2 to TRBJ1-6; TRBD1 is a possible D gene (6 bases). The TCR was taken from a male donor with ankylosing spondylitis. The CDR3 sequence is CASSLVAGTYSPLHF. The CDR3 DNA reads as TGTGCCAGCAGCTTAGTCGCCGGGACATATTCACCCCTCCACTTT.